In this sample, the clone carrying this T cell receptor (beta chain) turned up a few times. Its antigen is currently unknown. Germline V gene sequence: CDR1 SGHAT, CDR2 FQDESV (reference sequence). Trimming stripped 5 bases from V and 2 bases from J, with 16 bases between. The CDR3 extends over 16 amino acids. The sample is drawn from a study of response to subunit inactivated influenza vaccine. Study-wide results and caveats: Only a handful of new T cells, the authors suggested, are recruited with each seasonal influenza vaccination.

TCRdb passed the RT-PCR reads through MiXCR, listing each CDR3 protein once. The table records 450,000 to 600,000 distinct CDR3 sequences, 6.5% to 8% of them present only once. The J gene is TRBJ2-1, the V gene TRBV11-1, with D tentatively TRBD1 (6 bases). The starting material was PBMCs from blood, obtained around 25 months after vaccination. The TCR sequence derives from a man between 50 and 70 years old who received an inactivated influenza vaccine. CDR3 region: CASSRNRAAPYNEQFF. The CDR3 coding sequence is TGTGCCAGCAGCCGTAACAGGGCAGCCCCCTACAATGAGCAGTTCTTC. Looking up the rest from reference TRBV11-1 and TRBJ2-1 gives the full variable domain: EAEVAQSPRYKITEKSQAVAFWCDPISGHATLYWYRQILGQGPELLVQFQDESVVDDSQLPKDRFSAERLKGVDSTLKIQPAELGDSAMYLCASSRNRAAPYNEQFFGPGTRLTVL.